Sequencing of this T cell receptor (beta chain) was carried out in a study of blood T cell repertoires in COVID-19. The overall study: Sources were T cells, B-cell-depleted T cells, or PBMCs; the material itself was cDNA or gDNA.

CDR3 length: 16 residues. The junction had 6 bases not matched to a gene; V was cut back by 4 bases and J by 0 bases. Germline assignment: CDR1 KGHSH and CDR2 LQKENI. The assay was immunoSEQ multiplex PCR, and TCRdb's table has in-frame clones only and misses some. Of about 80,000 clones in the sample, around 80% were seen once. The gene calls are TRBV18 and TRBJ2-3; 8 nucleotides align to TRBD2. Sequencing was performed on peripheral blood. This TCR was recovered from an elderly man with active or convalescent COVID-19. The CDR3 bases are TGTGCCAGCTCACGACTAGCGCAACAGAGCACAGATACGCAGTATTTT. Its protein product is CASSRLAQQSTDTQYF. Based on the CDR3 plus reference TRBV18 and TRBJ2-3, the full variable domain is NAGVMQNPRHLVRRRGQEARLRCSPMKGHSHVYWYRQLPEEGLKFMVYLQKENIIDESGMPKERFSAEFPKEGPSILRIQQVVRGDSAAYFCASSRLAQQSTDTQYFGPGTRLTVL.